This T cell receptor (beta chain) was captured in a study of T-cell reconstitution after alpha-beta-depleted transplantation in children. There are many counts of this clonotype. Antigen specificity is unknown. The authors prepared the TCRbeta library with unique molecular identifiers. One entry per CDR3 protein, called by TCRdb with MiXCR from the PCR reads. The table has 450,000 to 600,000 distinct CDR3 sequences, about 10% seen once. The germline CDR1 and CDR2 sequences are DFQATT and SNEGSKA (reference sequence). After removal of 4 bases from V and 4 bases from J, the junction contained 6 bases not matched to a gene. The CDR3 has 14 amino acids. Study-wide findings and caveats: At one year after transplant, newly produced T cells mostly accounted for T-cell counts and diversity. There were some patients whose high TCRbeta diversity at day 60 came from surviving recipient T cells and thymic progenitors. In patients about two months after transplant, alpha-beta T cells reportedly arose from several hundred expanded graft clones.

Source: PBMCs, taken before TCRalphabeta/CD19-depleted stem cell transplant. This sequence originates from a child aged 2 to 10 with inherited bone marrow failure, due to receive a stem cell transplant. The rearrangement uses TRBV20-1 and TRBJ2-7; TRBD2 matches at 11 bases. CDR3 amino acids: CSATPGLAAYEQYF. In DNA form, the CDR3 reads TGCAGTGCTACCCCGGGACTAGCGGCGTACGAGCAGTACTTC.